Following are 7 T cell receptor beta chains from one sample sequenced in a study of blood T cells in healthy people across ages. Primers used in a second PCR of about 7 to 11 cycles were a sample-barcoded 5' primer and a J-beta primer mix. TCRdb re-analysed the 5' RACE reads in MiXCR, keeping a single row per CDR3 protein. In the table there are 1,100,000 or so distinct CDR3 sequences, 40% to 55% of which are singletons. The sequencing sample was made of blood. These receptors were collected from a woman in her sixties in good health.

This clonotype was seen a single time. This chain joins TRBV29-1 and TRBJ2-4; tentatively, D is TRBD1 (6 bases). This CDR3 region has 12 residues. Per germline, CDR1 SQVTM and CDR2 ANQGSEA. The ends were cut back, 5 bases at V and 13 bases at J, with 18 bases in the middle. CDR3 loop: CSVYGQRGEQYF. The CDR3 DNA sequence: TGCAGCGTTTATGGACAGCGAGGGGAGCAGTACTTC.

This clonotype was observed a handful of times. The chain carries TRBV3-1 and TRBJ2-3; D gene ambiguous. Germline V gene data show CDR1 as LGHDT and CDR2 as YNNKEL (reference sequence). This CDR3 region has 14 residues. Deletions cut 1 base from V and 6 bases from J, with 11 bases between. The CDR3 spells CASSQGVLEDTQYF. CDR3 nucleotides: TGTGCCAGCAGCCAAGGTGTCTTGGAGGATACGCAGTATTTT.

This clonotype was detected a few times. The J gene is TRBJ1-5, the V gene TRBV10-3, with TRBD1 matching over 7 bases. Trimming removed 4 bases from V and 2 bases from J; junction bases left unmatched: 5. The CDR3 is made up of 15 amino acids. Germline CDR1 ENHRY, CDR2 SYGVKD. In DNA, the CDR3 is TGTGCCATCAGTGCTGGGGGACAGCGCAATCAGCCCCAGCATTTT. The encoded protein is CAISAGGQRNQPQHF.

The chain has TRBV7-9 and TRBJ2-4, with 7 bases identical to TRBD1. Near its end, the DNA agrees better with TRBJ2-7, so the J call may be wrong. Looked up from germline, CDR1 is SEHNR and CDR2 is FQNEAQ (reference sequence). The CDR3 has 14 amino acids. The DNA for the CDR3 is TGTGCCAGCAGCTTTCGACAGGGCCTGTACGAGCAGTACTTC. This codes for CASSFRQGLYEQYF.

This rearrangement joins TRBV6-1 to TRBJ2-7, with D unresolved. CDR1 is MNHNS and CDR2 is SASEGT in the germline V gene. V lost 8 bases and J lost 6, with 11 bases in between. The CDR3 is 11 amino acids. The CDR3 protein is CASQILREQYF. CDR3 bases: TGTGCCAGCCAGATCTTGCGCGAGCAGTACTTC.

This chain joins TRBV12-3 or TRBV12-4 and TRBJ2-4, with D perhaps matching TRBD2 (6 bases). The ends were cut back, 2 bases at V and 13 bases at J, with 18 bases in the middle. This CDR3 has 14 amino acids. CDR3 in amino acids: CASSLRAGWGEQYF. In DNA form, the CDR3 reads TGTGCCAGCAGTTTACGGGCAGGCTGGGGGGAGCAGTACTTC.

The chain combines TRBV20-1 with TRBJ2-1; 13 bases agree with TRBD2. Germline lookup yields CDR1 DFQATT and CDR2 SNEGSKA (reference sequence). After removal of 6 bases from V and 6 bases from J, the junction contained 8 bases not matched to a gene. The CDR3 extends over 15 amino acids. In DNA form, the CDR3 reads TGCAGTGCCCGGACTAGCGGGAGATTTAGCAATGAGCAGTTCTTC. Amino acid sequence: CSARTSGRFSNEQFF.